This T cell receptor beta chain was retrieved from a study of shared clonotypes between healthy human individuals. Study as a whole: The people who gave samples were a couple of women and three men aged 18 to 49. Study conclusions and caveats: The authors sampled blood alone, and tissue repertoires likely differ. With a handful of donors compared, roughly 5% of naive CD4 clonotypes were shared.

The CDR3 consists of 14 residues. Germline V lookup: CDR1 KGHSH, CDR2 LQKENI. Trimming removed 6 bases at V and 0 bases at J, with 9 bases between. CD4+ cells were split into CD45RA+ naive and CD45RA-negative memory subsets. This table comes from immunoSEQ multiplex PCR, and its TCRdb copy is limited to in-frame clones, with some not included. The sample yields about 230,000 clones, over 60% seen once. With respect to this clone: Its cognate antigen is unknown.

The V and J genes are TRBV18 and TRBJ1-3; no clear D gene. This clonotype originated in a man aged 30 to 45 in good health. Sequencing was done on a sample of memory CD4+ T cells sorted from blood. Subset specified: CD45RA-negative fraction. The CDR3 spells CASSAGDSGNTIYF. CDR3 DNA: TGTGCCAGCTCTGCGGGAGACTCTGGAAACACCATATATTTT.